This is a list of T cell receptor beta chains from one sample in a study of OX40 agonist ivuxolimab in advanced cancers. Clones were read by immunoSEQ multiplex PCR, and TCRdb kept only the in-frame ones, dropping some. The sample yields approximately 32,000 clones, over 85% seen once. This material consisted of CD4+ or CD8+ T cells sorted from blood, taken in a trial of the OX40 agonist ivuxolimab. The receptors derive from an adult with an advanced solid tumor such as melanoma, head and neck, liver or kidney cancer. The CDR3 runs from the conserved cysteine through the conserved F or W. The D gene is left open where the match is weak.

v_call: TRBV6-1
d_call: -
j_call: TRBJ1-1
cdr3_nt: TGTGCCAGCAAATCTACGGCAGGGAACACTGAAGCTTTCTTT
cdr3_aa: CASKSTAGNTEAFF

v_call: TRBV11-3
d_call: TRBD2
j_call: TRBJ2-1
cdr3_nt: TGTGCCAGCAGCTTAGGAACTAGCGGGGGAAACAATGAGCAGTTCTTC
cdr3_aa: CASSLGTSGGNNEQFF

v_call: TRBV18
d_call: -
j_call: TRBJ1-1
cdr3_nt: TGTGCCAGCTCACCGACGACAGCCCTAGACCCGAACACTGAAGCTTTCTTT
cdr3_aa: CASSPTTALDPNTEAFF

v_call: TRBV27
d_call: TRBD1
j_call: TRBJ1-1
cdr3_nt: TGTGCCAGCAGTTCGACAGGGGTGAGGGGCGTGAACACTGAAGCTTTCTTT
cdr3_aa: CASSSTGVRGVNTEAFF

v_call: TRBV27
d_call: -
j_call: TRBJ2-3
cdr3_nt: TGTGCCAGCAGTTTACCGGGAGACGCCGATACGCAGTATTTT
cdr3_aa: CASSLPGDADTQYF

v_call: TRBV6-5
d_call: -
j_call: TRBJ2-7
cdr3_nt: TGTGCCAGCAGCGGGACACGATACTACGAGCAGTACTTC
cdr3_aa: CASSGTRYYEQYF

v_call: TRBV19
d_call: -
j_call: TRBJ1-5
cdr3_nt: TGTGCCAGTAGTATAGGTAGGACGAGGGGCAATCAGCCCCAGCATTTT
cdr3_aa: CASSIGRTRGNQPQHF

v_call: TRBV7-2
d_call: -
j_call: TRBJ1-1
cdr3_nt: TGTGCCAGCAGCTTTAGGAAGAACACTGAAGCTTTCTTT
cdr3_aa: CASSFRKNTEAFF

v_call: TRBV28
d_call: -
j_call: TRBJ1-2
cdr3_nt: TGTGCCAGCACCCTAAGGACCGGGGTAGGCTACACCTTC
cdr3_aa: CASTLRTGVGYTF

v_call: TRBV19
d_call: -
j_call: TRBJ2-7
cdr3_nt: TGTGCCAGTAGTATTGGGGGCTACGAGCAGTACTTC
cdr3_aa: CASSIGGYEQYF

v_call: TRBV2
d_call: -
j_call: TRBJ2-7
cdr3_nt: TGTGCCAGCAGTGAGCCCGGGACGGACTACGAGCAGTACTTC
cdr3_aa: CASSEPGTDYEQYF

v_call: TRBV27
d_call: -
j_call: TRBJ1-1
cdr3_nt: TGTGCCAGCAGTCCCTGGGGGAGGGCGGCCGGCTACACTGAAGCTTTCTTT
cdr3_aa: CASSPWGRAAGYTEAFF

v_call: TRBV5-1
d_call: -
j_call: TRBJ2-5
cdr3_nt: TGCGCCAGCAGCTTGGGGCGGGACCAAGAGACCCAGTACTTC
cdr3_aa: CASSLGRDQETQYF

v_call: TRBV5-1
d_call: TRBD2
j_call: TRBJ2-7
cdr3_nt: TGCGCCAGCAGCTTTCGACTAGCGGGAAGCGAGCAGTACTTC
cdr3_aa: CASSFRLAGSEQYF

v_call: TRBV5-8
d_call: TRBD1
j_call: TRBJ1-2
cdr3_nt: TGTGCCAGCAGCTTGTTACAGGGGGCGGTACATGGCTACACCTTC
cdr3_aa: CASSLLQGAVHGYTF

v_call: TRBV5-1
d_call: TRBD2
j_call: TRBJ2-3
cdr3_nt: TGCGCCAGCAGCGGACTAGCGGGGGATCGGGGAGATACGCAGTATTTT
cdr3_aa: CASSGLAGDRGDTQYF

v_call: TRBV30
d_call: -
j_call: TRBJ1-4
cdr3_nt: TGTGCCTGGAGTGGGGTTCGAGAAAAACTGTTTTTT
cdr3_aa: CAWSGVREKLFF

v_call: TRBV5-1
d_call: -
j_call: TRBJ1-1
cdr3_nt: TGCGCCAGCAGCTCCGGACGGGCAGCAATCATGAACACTGAAGCTTTCTTT
cdr3_aa: CASSSGRAAIMNTEAFF

v_call: TRBV2
d_call: -
j_call: TRBJ2-1
cdr3_nt: TGTGCCAGCAGGGAGTTGGAGGGAGGTAACAATGAGCAGTTCTTC
cdr3_aa: CASRELEGGNNEQFF

v_call: TRBV14
d_call: -
j_call: TRBJ1-2
cdr3_nt: TGTGCCAGCAGCCAAGCACGGGTCGGCTACACCTTC
cdr3_aa: CASSQARVGYTF

v_call: TRBV6-5
d_call: -
j_call: TRBJ1-1
cdr3_nt: TGTGCCAGCAGGGTGACAGGCCCGAACACTGAAGCTTTCTTT
cdr3_aa: CASRVTGPNTEAFF

v_call: TRBV6-5
d_call: -
j_call: TRBJ2-1
cdr3_nt: TGTGCCAGCAGTTACTCGAGTAGCGGAGGTCACAATGAGCAGTTCTTC
cdr3_aa: CASSYSSSGGHNEQFF

v_call: TRBV25-1
d_call: TRBD2
j_call: TRBJ2-7
cdr3_nt: TGTGCCAGCAGTGAAATTTATTCCAGCGGGAGATCGGAGCAGTACTTC
cdr3_aa: CASSEIYSSGRSEQYF

v_call: TRBV28
d_call: -
j_call: TRBJ1-1
cdr3_nt: TGTGCCAGCAGTTTATTGGGCGGAGGGGGCACTGAAGCTTTCTTT
cdr3_aa: CASSLLGGGGTEAFF

v_call: TRBV6-1
d_call: -
j_call: TRBJ1-2
cdr3_nt: TGTGCCAGCAGTGAAGTAAGCGGGGGAACAGGCTACACCTTC
cdr3_aa: CASSEVSGGTGYTF

v_call: TRBV7-9
d_call: -
j_call: TRBJ1-1
cdr3_nt: TGTGCCAGCAGCTCCCGACTCGTGGCGAACACTGAAGCTTTCTTT
cdr3_aa: CASSSRLVANTEAFF

v_call: TRBV10-1
d_call: -
j_call: TRBJ1-2
cdr3_nt: TGCGCCAGCAGTGAGGACACAAACTATGGCTACACCTTC
cdr3_aa: CASSEDTNYGYTF

v_call: TRBV5-1
d_call: -
j_call: TRBJ2-5
cdr3_nt: TGCGCCAGCAGAATTACCGGACAAGAGACCCAGTACTTC
cdr3_aa: CASRITGQETQYF

v_call: TRBV28
d_call: -
j_call: TRBJ1-2
cdr3_nt: TGTGCCAGCGGGGGGGGCGCGAACTATGGCTACACCTTC
cdr3_aa: CASGGGANYGYTF

v_call: TRBV27
d_call: TRBD2
j_call: TRBJ2-7
cdr3_nt: TGTGCCAGCACCGGGACTAGCGGCTCCTACGAGCAGTACTTC
cdr3_aa: CASTGTSGSYEQYF

v_call: TRBV30
d_call: TRBD2
j_call: TRBJ2-5
cdr3_nt: TGTGCCTGGAAGGTCGGCGGGAGTCAGGAGACCCAGTACTTC
cdr3_aa: CAWKVGGSQETQYF

v_call: TRBV28
d_call: TRBD2
j_call: TRBJ2-1
cdr3_nt: TGTGCCAGCAGTTTATCCTGGGCTAGCGGGAGCTTCAATGAGCAGTTCTTC
cdr3_aa: CASSLSWASGSFNEQFF

v_call: TRBV28
d_call: -
j_call: TRBJ1-5
cdr3_nt: TGTGCCAGCAGCTCACGGGACGGCGATAGCAATCAGCCCCAGCATTTT
cdr3_aa: CASSSRDGDSNQPQHF

v_call: TRBV18
d_call: -
j_call: TRBJ2-7
cdr3_nt: TGTGCCAGCTCACCAAGACGGAATAAATACGAGCAGTACTTC
cdr3_aa: CASSPRRNKYEQYF

v_call: TRBV18
d_call: -
j_call: TRBJ2-1
cdr3_nt: TGTGCCAGCTCACCACCGGTTCGGGATAATGAGCAGTTCTTC
cdr3_aa: CASSPPVRDNEQFF

v_call: TRBV18
d_call: -
j_call: TRBJ2-3
cdr3_nt: TGTGCCAGCTCACCACCGTCTAGCACAGATACGCAGTATTTT
cdr3_aa: CASSPPSSTDTQYF

v_call: TRBV4-2
d_call: TRBD2
j_call: TRBJ2-1
cdr3_nt: TGTGCCAGCAGCCAAGTACCAGCGGGAGCGTCCTACAATGAGCAGTTCTTC
cdr3_aa: CASSQVPAGASYNEQFF

v_call: TRBV4-3
d_call: -
j_call: TRBJ2-3
cdr3_nt: TGCGCCAGCAGCCAAGATTCTAGAGCTAGCACAGATACGCAGTATTTT
cdr3_aa: CASSQDSRASTDTQYF

v_call: TRBV6-1
d_call: -
j_call: TRBJ2-7
cdr3_nt: TGTGCCAGCACACCGGGACAAACCTACGAGCAGTACTTC
cdr3_aa: CASTPGQTYEQYF

v_call: TRBV18
d_call: TRBD1
j_call: TRBJ1-6
cdr3_nt: TGTGCCAGCTCACCGACAGGGTGGAGCTCCTATAATTCACCCCTCCACTTT
cdr3_aa: CASSPTGWSSYNSPLHF

v_call: TRBV5-4
d_call: -
j_call: TRBJ1-5
cdr3_nt: TGTGCCAGCAGCCTTGGAAGCAATCAGCCCCAGCATTTT
cdr3_aa: CASSLGSNQPQHF

v_call: TRBV7-9
d_call: -
j_call: TRBJ1-5
cdr3_nt: TGTGCCAGCAGCTTAAGTGGGCAGGGAAATCAGCCCCAGCATTTT
cdr3_aa: CASSLSGQGNQPQHF

v_call: TRBV30
d_call: -
j_call: TRBJ1-6
cdr3_nt: TGTGCCTGTACCCCGGCGGGCTCCTATAATTCACCCCTCCACTTT
cdr3_aa: CACTPAGSYNSPLHF

v_call: TRBV27
d_call: -
j_call: TRBJ1-1
cdr3_nt: TGTGCCAGCAGTTGGGGCCGATTTATGAACACTGAAGCTTTCTTT
cdr3_aa: CASSWGRFMNTEAFF

v_call: TRBV7-3
d_call: TRBD1
j_call: TRBJ1-1
cdr3_nt: TGTGCCAGCAGCCTAGACAGGGGGACTGAAGCTTTCTTT
cdr3_aa: CASSLDRGTEAFF

v_call: TRBV9
d_call: -
j_call: TRBJ2-3
cdr3_nt: TGTGCCAGCAGCGTCCAAACAGGAACAGATACGCAGTATTTT
cdr3_aa: CASSVQTGTDTQYF

v_call: TRBV10-3
d_call: -
j_call: TRBJ2-5
cdr3_nt: TGTGCCATCAGTGAGTCGGGACGGGTGTACCAAGAGACCCAGTACTTC
cdr3_aa: CAISESGRVYQETQYF

v_call: TRBV7-3
d_call: -
j_call: TRBJ2-1
cdr3_nt: TGTGCCAGCAGCCCCACAGGAACTGAGCAGTTCTTC
cdr3_aa: CASSPTGTEQFF